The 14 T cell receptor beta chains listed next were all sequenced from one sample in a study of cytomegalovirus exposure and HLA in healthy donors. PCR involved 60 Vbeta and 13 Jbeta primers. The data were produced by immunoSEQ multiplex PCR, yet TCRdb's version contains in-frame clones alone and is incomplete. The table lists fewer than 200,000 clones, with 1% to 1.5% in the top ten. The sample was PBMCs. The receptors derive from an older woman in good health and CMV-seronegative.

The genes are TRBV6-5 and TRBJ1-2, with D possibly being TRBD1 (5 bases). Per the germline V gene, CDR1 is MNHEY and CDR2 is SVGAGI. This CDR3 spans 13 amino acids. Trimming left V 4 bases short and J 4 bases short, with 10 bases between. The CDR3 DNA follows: TGTGCCAGCAGTTCAGGGTTGAGCTATGGCTACACCTTC. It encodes CASSSGLSYGYTF.

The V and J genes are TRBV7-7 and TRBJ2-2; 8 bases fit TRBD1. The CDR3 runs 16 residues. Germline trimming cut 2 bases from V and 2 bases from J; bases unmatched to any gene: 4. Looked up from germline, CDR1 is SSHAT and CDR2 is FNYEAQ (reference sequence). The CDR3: CASSLWTGSNTGELFF. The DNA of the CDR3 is TGTGCCAGCAGCTTATGGACAGGGAGCAACACCGGGGAGCTGTTTTTT.

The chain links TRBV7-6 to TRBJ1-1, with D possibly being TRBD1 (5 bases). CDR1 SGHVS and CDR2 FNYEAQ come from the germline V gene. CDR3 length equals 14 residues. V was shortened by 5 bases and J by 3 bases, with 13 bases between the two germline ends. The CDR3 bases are TGTGCCAGCAGCCCGACAGTCTGGTACACTGAAGCTTTCTTT. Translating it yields CASSPTVWYTEAFF.

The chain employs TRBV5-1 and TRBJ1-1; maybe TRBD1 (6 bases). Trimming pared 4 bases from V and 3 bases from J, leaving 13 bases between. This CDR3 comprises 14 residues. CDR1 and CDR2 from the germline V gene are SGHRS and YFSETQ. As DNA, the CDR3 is TGCGCCAGCAGCGAAACCGGGACACACACTGAAGCTTTCTTT. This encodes CASSETGTHTEAFF.

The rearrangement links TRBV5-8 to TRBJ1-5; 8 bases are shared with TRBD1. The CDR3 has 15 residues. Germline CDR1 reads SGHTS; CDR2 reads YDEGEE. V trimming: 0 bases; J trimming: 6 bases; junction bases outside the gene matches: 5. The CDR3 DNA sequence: TGTGCCAGCAGCTTGGAAGGACAGGGAACTCAGCCCCAGCATTTT. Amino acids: CASSLEGQGTQPQHF.

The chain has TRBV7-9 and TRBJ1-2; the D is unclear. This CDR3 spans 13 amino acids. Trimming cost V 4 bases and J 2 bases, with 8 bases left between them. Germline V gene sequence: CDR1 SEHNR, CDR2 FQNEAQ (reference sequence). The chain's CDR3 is CASSYGANYGYTF. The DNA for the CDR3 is TGTGCCAGCAGCTACGGTGCCAACTATGGCTACACCTTC.

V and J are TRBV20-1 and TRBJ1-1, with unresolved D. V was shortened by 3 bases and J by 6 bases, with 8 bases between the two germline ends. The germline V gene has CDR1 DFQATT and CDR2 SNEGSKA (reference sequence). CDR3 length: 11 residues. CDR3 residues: CSASSRAEAFF. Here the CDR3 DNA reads TGCAGTGCTAGTTCGAGGGCTGAAGCTTTCTTT.

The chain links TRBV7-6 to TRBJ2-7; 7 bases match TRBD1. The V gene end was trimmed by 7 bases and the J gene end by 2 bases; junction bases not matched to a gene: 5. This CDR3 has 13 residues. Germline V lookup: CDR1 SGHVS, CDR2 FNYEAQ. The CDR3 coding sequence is TGTGCCAGCACGTCTACAGGGGCCTACGAGCAGTACTTC. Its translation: CASTSTGAYEQYF.

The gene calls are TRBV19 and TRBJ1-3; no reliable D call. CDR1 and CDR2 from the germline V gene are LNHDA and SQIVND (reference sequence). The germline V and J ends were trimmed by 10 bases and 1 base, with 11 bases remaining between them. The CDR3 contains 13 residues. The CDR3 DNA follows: TGTGCCACTAGGGCAGCGTCTGGAAACACCATATATTTT. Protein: CATRAASGNTIYF.

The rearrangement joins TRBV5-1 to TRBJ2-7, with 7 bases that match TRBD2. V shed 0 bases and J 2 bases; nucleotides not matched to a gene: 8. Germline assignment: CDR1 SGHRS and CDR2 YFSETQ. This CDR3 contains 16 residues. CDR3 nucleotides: TGCGCCAGCAGCTTGGCGGTCGGGAGGACCCCCTACGAGCAGTACTTC. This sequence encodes CASSLAVGRTPYEQYF.

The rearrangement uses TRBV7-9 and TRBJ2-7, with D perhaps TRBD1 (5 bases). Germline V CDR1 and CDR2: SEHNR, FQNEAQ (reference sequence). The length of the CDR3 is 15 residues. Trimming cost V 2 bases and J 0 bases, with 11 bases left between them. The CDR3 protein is CASSLIGEGSYEQYF. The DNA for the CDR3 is TGTGCCAGCAGCTTAATAGGGGAAGGCTCCTACGAGCAGTACTTC.

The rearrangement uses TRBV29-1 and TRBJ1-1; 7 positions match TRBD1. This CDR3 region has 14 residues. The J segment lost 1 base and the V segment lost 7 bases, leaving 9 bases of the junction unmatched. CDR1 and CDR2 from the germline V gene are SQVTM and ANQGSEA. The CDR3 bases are TGCAGCGCAGGTTCCCAGGGGGAGAACACTGAAGCTTTCTTT. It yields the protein CSAGSQGENTEAFF.

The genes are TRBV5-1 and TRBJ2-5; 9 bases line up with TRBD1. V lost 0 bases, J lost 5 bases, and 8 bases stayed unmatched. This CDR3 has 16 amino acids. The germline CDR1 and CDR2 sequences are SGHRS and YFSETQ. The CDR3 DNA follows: TGCGCCAGCAGCTTGGGCGGACAGGGGAGTTCGGAGACCCAGTACTTC. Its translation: CASSLGGQGSSETQYF. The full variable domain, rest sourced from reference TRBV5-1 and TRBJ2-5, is KAGVTQTPRYLIKTRGQQVTLSCSPISGHRSVSWYQQTPGQGLQFLFEYFSETQRNKGNFPGRFSGRQFSNSRSEMNVSTLELGDSALYLCASSLGGQGSSETQYFGPGTRLLVL.

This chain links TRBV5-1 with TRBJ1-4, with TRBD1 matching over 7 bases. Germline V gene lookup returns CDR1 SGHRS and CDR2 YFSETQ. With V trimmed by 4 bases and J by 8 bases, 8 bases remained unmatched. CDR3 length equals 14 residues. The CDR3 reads CASSLGQAGEKLFF. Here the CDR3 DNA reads TGCGCCAGCAGCCTAGGACAGGCTGGGGAAAAACTGTTTTTT.